Sequencing of this T cell receptor beta chain was carried out in a study of OX40 agonist ivuxolimab in advanced cancers. Study-level background: Patients received ivuxolimab, an intravenous treatment, every 2 weeks at 0.01 to 10 mg/kg. Each dose-escalation patient presented with hepatocellular carcinoma, melanoma, renal cell or head and neck cancer. A male proportion of 82.7% was recorded, with mean age about 60 years and range about 20 to 79.

In germline, CDR1 is MDHEN, CDR2 SYDVKM. The CDR3 extends over 17 amino acids. V was clipped by 2 bases and J by 0 bases; unmatched bases: 9. The table came from immunoSEQ multiplex PCR; TCRdb's copy has only in-frame clones and leaves some out. The table shows roughly 49,000 clones, with under 90% occurring only once. Study results and caveats: With doses of 0.1-3.0 mg/kg, partial responders showed among the lowest clonal expansion.

Comments on this clone: Its target is not known.

V gene TRBV28 combines with J gene TRBJ1-1, with 7 bases that match TRBD1. The sequence was collected from an adult with an advanced solid tumor such as melanoma, head and neck, liver or kidney cancer. Sample: CD4+ or CD8+ T cells sorted from blood, taken in a trial of the OX40 agonist ivuxolimab. The CDR3 sequence is CASSLEDVGTVNTEAFF. Written as DNA, the CDR3 is TGTGCCAGCAGTTTAGAGGATGTGGGGACAGTGAACACTGAAGCTTTCTTT.